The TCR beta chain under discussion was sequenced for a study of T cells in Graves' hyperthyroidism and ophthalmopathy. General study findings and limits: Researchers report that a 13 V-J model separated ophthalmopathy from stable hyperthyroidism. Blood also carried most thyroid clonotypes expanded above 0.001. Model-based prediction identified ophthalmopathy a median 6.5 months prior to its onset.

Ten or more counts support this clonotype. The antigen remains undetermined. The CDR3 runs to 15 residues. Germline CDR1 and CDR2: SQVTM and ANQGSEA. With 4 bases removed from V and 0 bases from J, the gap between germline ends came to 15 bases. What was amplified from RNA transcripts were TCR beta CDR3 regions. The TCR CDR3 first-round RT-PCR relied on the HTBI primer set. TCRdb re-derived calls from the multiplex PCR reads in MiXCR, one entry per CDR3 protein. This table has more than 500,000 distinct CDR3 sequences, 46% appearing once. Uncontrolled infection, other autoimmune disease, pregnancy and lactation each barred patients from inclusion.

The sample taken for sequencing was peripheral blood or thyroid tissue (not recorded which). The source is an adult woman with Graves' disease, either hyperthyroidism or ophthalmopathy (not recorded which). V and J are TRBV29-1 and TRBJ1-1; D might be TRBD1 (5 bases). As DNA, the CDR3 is TGCAGCGTTGTCGGTAGGGGACCATTGAACACTGAAGCTTTCTTT. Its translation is CSVVGRGPLNTEAFF.